This T cell receptor beta chain came from a study of T cell responses to AZD1222 COVID-19 vaccine. Whole-study findings and limits: None of the repertoires were sampled until the peak T cell response had passed.

On this clone: The target antigen is unknown.

The method was immunoSEQ multiplex PCR; TCRdb's version includes in-frame clones alone and lacks a portion of them. The data show roughly 140,000 clones, roughly 89% seen once. The CDR3 has 14 amino acids. Germline loops: CDR1 SGHTA, CDR2 FQGTGA. V was clipped by 0 bases and J by 7 bases, with 9 bases between them. This sequence joins TRBV7-3 and TRBJ2-2, with D possibly TRBD2 on 5 matching bases. This sequence was found in an adult in good health. The specimen was peripheral blood, collected on day 0 of AZD1222 vaccination. The CDR3 bases are TGTGCCAGCAGCTTAACGTACCGGGGCGGGGAGCTGTTTTTT. Translation: CASSLTYRGGELFF.